These 26 T cell receptor beta chains came from one sample sequenced in a study of CD8 T cells in Susac syndrome. When the RNA was reverse transcribed, random hexamers were used with an input of roughly 0.45 to 1 ug. TCRdb redid the calling of the immunoSEQ multiplex PCR reads with MiXCR, one entry per CDR3 protein. The table shows 150,000 to 200,000 distinct CDR3 sequences, with approximately 95% occurring only once. The sample taken for sequencing was CD8+ T cells from PBMCs. Receptor source: a human donor with Susac syndrome.

V usage is TRBV2 and J usage is TRBJ2-7; maybe TRBD2 (6 bases). From germline, CDR1 is SNHLY and CDR2 FYNNEI. Trimming removed 7 bases from V and 6 bases from J, with 16 bases in between. The CDR3 consists of 13 residues. The CDR3 bases are TGTGCCAGCACAGGGACGGGGGTGTTCGAGCAGTACTTC. It specifies CASTGTGVFEQYF.

V and J are TRBV6-6 and TRBJ2-5; D possibly uses TRBD1 or TRBD2 (5 bases each). V dropped 8 bases and J dropped 9 bases, with 19 bases sitting between them. This CDR3 contains 13 residues. Germline V gene sequence: CDR1 MNHNY, CDR2 SVGAGI (reference sequence). Written as DNA, the CDR3 is TGTGCCAGCTACATCCGGGACGTCGGGCCCCAGTACTTC. This codes for CASYIRDVGPQYF.

The V gene is TRBV19, the J gene TRBJ1-5; tentatively, D is TRBD1 (6 bases). Germline loops: CDR1 LNHDA, CDR2 SQIVND (reference sequence). V lost 3 bases, J lost 0 bases, and 9 bases lay in between. The CDR3 is 15 amino acids. For the CDR3, the DNA is TGTGCCAGTAGTATGACAGGCTATAGCAATCAGCCCCAGCATTTT. Amino acid sequence: CASSMTGYSNQPQHF.

The CDR3 reads CASSFGTGSSEQYF. The CDR3 DNA reads as TGTGCCAGCAGCTTCGGGACAGGGTCGTCCGAGCAGTACTTC. This chain links TRBV5-4 with TRBJ2-7; TRBD1 aligns across 9 bases. Germline CDR1 and CDR2: SGHNT and YYREEE (reference sequence). V was clipped by 2 bases and J by 6 bases; unmatched bases: 6. This CDR3 is 14 amino acids long.

This rearrangement joins TRBV3-1 to TRBJ2-2; 8 bases line up with TRBD1. Per the germline V gene, CDR1 is LGHDT and CDR2 is YNNKEL (reference sequence). The V segment lost 5 bases and the J segment 4 bases; nucleotides outside the gene matches: 9. The CDR3 loop spans 16 amino acids. The CDR3 sequence: CASSGGQGSITGELFF. The CDR3 DNA sequence: TGTGCCAGCAGCGGAGGACAGGGTAGTATCACCGGGGAGCTGTTTTTT.

This chain joins TRBV19 and TRBJ2-7, with 8 bases matching TRBD1. V shed 5 bases, J shed 3 bases, and the junction held 6 bases outside the gene matches. CDR3 length: 14 amino acids. Germline CDR1 is LNHDA and CDR2 is SQIVND (reference sequence). The chain's CDR3 is CASSLGQGGYEQYF. CDR3 DNA: TGTGCCAGTAGTCTTGGACAGGGCGGCTACGAGCAGTACTTC.

The chain couples TRBV12-5 to TRBJ1-2, with D possibly matching TRBD1 (6 bases). Germline V gene lookup returns CDR1 LGHNT and CDR2 FRNRAP. V dropped 3 bases and J dropped 6 bases, with 14 bases sitting between them. The CDR3 is 14 residues long. CDR3: CASGLGGQINGYTF. CDR3 DNA sequence: TGTGCTAGTGGTTTAGGAGGACAGATCAATGGCTACACCTTC. Drawing the rest from reference TRBV12-5 and TRBJ1-2, the complete variable domain is DARVTQTPRHKVTEMGQEVTMRCQPILGHNTVFWYRQTMMQGLELLAYFRNRAPLDDSGMPKDRFSAEMPDATLATLKIQPSEPRDSAVYFCASGLGGQINGYTFGSGTRLTVV.

The rearrangement uses TRBV6-5 and TRBJ2-7; tentatively, D is TRBD1 (5 bases). V lost 5 bases and J lost 5, with 7 bases in between. This CDR3 is 11 amino acids long. The germline CDR1 and CDR2 sequences are MNHEY and SVGAGI. The CDR3 reads CASSRGDEQYF. The CDR3 DNA is TGTGCCAGCAGTAGGGGCGACGAGCAGTACTTC.

This chain joins TRBV13 and TRBJ2-3; 7 bases map to TRBD2. The germline CDR1 and CDR2 sequences are PRHDT and FYEKMQ (reference sequence). The CDR3 length is 16 residues. J was trimmed by 0 bases and V by 2 bases; bases with no gene match: 5. CDR3 residues: CASSLLADQSTDTQYF. Here the CDR3 DNA reads TGTGCCAGCAGCTTACTAGCGGACCAAAGCACAGATACGCAGTATTTT.

V gene TRBV27 combines with J gene TRBJ2-5; TRBD2 matches at 12 bases. CDR3 length: 16 residues. Germline CDR1 reads MNHEY; CDR2 reads SMNVEV (reference sequence). The J segment lost 2 bases and the V segment lost 5 bases, leaving 6 bases of the junction unmatched. Here the CDR3 DNA reads TGTGCCAGCAGTCCCGGACTAGCGGGGTCTCAAGAGACCCAGTACTTC. This codes for CASSPGLAGSQETQYF.

V usage is TRBV20-1 and J usage is TRBJ2-7; D perhaps matches TRBD1 (6 bases). V gave up 5 bases and J gave up 2 bases, with 7 bases separating them. Germline V lookup: CDR1 DFQATT, CDR2 SNEGSKA (reference sequence). This CDR3 has 11 residues. CDR3 sequence: CSAGQTYEQYF. The CDR3, as DNA: TGCAGTGCTGGACAGACCTACGAGCAGTACTTC.

The V call is TRBV3-1, the J call TRBJ1-2; D is uncertain. The V gene's germline CDR1 is LGHDT and CDR2 YNNKEL (reference sequence). Trimming left V 4 bases short and J 2 bases short, with 8 bases between. The CDR3 loop spans 13 amino acids. The CDR3: CASSPVGNYGYTF. The CDR3 DNA reads as TGTGCCAGCAGCCCGGTAGGAAACTATGGCTACACCTTC.

The chain has TRBV6-1 and TRBJ1-3, with 9 bases identical to TRBD1. The CDR3 contains 17 residues. Germline assignment: CDR1 MNHNS and CDR2 SASEGT. The V segment lost 5 bases and the J segment 4 bases; nucleotides outside the gene matches: 12. DNA for the CDR3: TGTGCCAGCAGTCCCTTTTCACAGGGGGCGCCAGGAAACACCATATATTTT. It translates to CASSPFSQGAPGNTIYF.

J is TRBJ1-5 and V is TRBV20-1; 9 nucleotides line up with TRBD1. The germline V gene has CDR1 DFQATT and CDR2 SNEGSKA (reference sequence). This CDR3 spans 15 amino acids. J lost 6 bases, V lost 3 bases, and 9 bases had no gene match. The DNA of the CDR3 is TGCAGTGCTAGGGACCAACAGGGGGCGGGTCAGCCCCAGCATTTT. Translated: CSARDQQGAGQPQHF.

The chain carries TRBV3-1 and TRBJ2-7, with D perhaps assigned TRBD1 or TRBD2 (5 bases each). This CDR3 contains 16 residues. From germline, CDR1 is LGHDT and CDR2 YNNKEL (reference sequence). Trimming removed 4 bases from V and 3 bases from J, with 19 bases in between. The CDR3 DNA reads as TGTGCCAGCAGCCCCACCAGACAGTTACGGGGCTACGAGCAGTACTTC. Amino acids: CASSPTRQLRGYEQYF.

The chain recombines TRBV20-1 with TRBJ2-3; TRBD2 aligns across 11 bases. V was pared by 6 bases and J by 5 bases, with 10 bases of the junction left unmatched. Germline V gene lookup returns CDR1 DFQATT and CDR2 SNEGSKA (reference sequence). The CDR3 is 15 residues long. The CDR3 nucleotides are TGCAGTGCCCCGCATCTAGCGGGAGGTGGAGATACGCAGTATTTT. Translated, it gives CSAPHLAGGGDTQYF.

The chain carries TRBV4-1 and TRBJ2-7, with a weak D call TRBD2 (6 bases). The germline V gene encodes CDR1 MGHRA and CDR2 YSYEKL. The CDR3 consists of 15 residues. V gave up 2 bases and J gave up 0 bases, with 11 bases separating them. CDR3 coding DNA: TGCGCCAGCAGCCAAAAGGGGACTGGCTCCTACGAGCAGTACTTC. This gives the protein CASSQKGTGSYEQYF.

The chain is built from TRBV6-1 and TRBJ2-4; TRBD2 aligns across 7 bases. The CDR3 is 19 residues long. V lost 6 bases, J lost 1 base, and 18 bases stayed unmatched. In germline, CDR1 is MNHNS, CDR2 SASEGT. The CDR3 loop is CASRGGGSPGRSAKNIQYF. The CDR3 coding sequence is TGTGCCAGCAGAGGTGGTGGGTCCCCCGGGAGGAGTGCCAAAAACATTCAGTACTTC.

The rearrangement links TRBV3-1 to TRBJ2-7; 10 bases agree with TRBD1. With V trimmed by 6 bases and J by 5 bases, 13 bases remained unmatched. Per germline, CDR1 LGHDT and CDR2 YNNKEL (reference sequence). The CDR3 loop spans 16 amino acids. The CDR3 region is CASSQSPTGGWDEQYF. CDR3 nucleotide sequence: TGTGCCAGCAGTCAGAGCCCGACAGGGGGCTGGGACGAGCAGTACTTC.

The CDR3 reads CASSHVARVMSPGRENTGELFF. As DNA, the CDR3 is TGTGCCAGCAGTCATGTAGCTCGGGTCATGTCACCCGGGCGTGAGAACACCGGGGAGCTGTTTTTT. The V call is TRBV2, the J call TRBJ2-2; D gene unclear. The CDR3 runs 22 residues. Germline V gene sequence: CDR1 SNHLY, CDR2 FYNNEI. V lost 5 bases, J lost 1 base, and 32 bases lay in between.

This sequence joins TRBV20-1 and TRBJ2-1; D is unresolved. The CDR3 runs to 12 residues. V was trimmed by 0 bases and J by 7 bases, leaving 7 bases between them. In germline, CDR1 is DFQATT, CDR2 SNEGSKA (reference sequence). The CDR3 loop reads CSARDSRNEQFF. In DNA form, the CDR3 reads TGCAGTGCTAGAGATTCGCGGAATGAGCAGTTCTTC.

This rearrangement joins TRBV11-1 to TRBJ2-2; 8 bases match TRBD2. CDR3 length: 17 amino acids. V lost 5 bases to trimming and J lost 3 bases; unmatched junction nucleotides: 11. Per germline, CDR1 SGHAT and CDR2 FQDESV (reference sequence). This CDR3 reads CASSPHTGLGYTGELFF. DNA for the CDR3: TGTGCCAGCAGCCCTCACACGGGACTAGGGTACACCGGGGAGCTGTTTTTT.

This chain connects TRBV27 to TRBJ2-1; TRBD1 agrees at 7 bases. V was clipped by 6 bases and J by 0 bases; unmatched bases: 11. CDR3 length equals 17 residues. Germline-derived CDR1 and CDR2 are MNHEY and SMNVEV (reference sequence). This CDR3 reads CASRTRTGQSSYNEQFF. DNA for the CDR3: TGTGCCAGCAGAACACGGACAGGCCAGAGCTCCTACAATGAGCAGTTCTTC.

The chain links TRBV4-1 to TRBJ2-1, with 7 bases lining up with TRBD2. CDR1 is MGHRA and CDR2 is YSYEKL in the germline V gene. The CDR3 covers 18 residues. V was clipped by 0 bases and J by 0 bases; unmatched bases: 8. The CDR3 nucleotides are TGCGCCAGCAGCCAAGAGGCTGCGCGGGGGAGCTCCTACAATGAGCAGTTCTTC. Its protein is CASSQEAARGSSYNEQFF.

A few counts support this clonotype. V gene TRBV2 combines with J gene TRBJ2-7; D not certain. The CDR3 length is 12 residues. Germline CDR1 SNHLY, CDR2 FYNNEI. The V end lost 5 bases, the J end lost 2 bases, and 7 bases lay between the germline ends. In DNA form, the CDR3 reads TGTGCCAGCAGTCGCAATCCCTACGAGCAGTACTTC. Translation: CASSRNPYEQYF.

This chain uses TRBV12-3 or TRBV12-4 with TRBJ1-6; no reliable D call. V dropped 9 bases and J dropped 1 base, with 7 bases sitting between them. The length of the CDR3 is 13 residues. CDR3 sequence (DNA): TGTGCCAGAAAGGGTTCCTATAATTCACCCCTCCACTTT. It yields the protein CARKGSYNSPLHF.